This T cell receptor (beta chain) was found in a study of breast tumors, draining lymph nodes, adjacent tissues. TCRdb analysed the multiplex PCR reads with MiXCR anew, one entry per CDR3 protein. The table includes around 290,000 distinct CDR3 sequences, 30% to 35% detected once. The lymph nodes were axillary draining lymph nodes from breast cancer patients. This clonotype occurred a few times. A read error may be the cause here, since a much bigger clone is one base away. The CDR3 has 14 residues. J was trimmed by 7 bases and V by 6 bases; bases with no gene match: 5. The V gene's germline CDR1 is WSHSY and CDR2 SAAADI.

Sequencing input: axillary lymph node tissue. This sequence originates from a female donor with breast cancer. Some clones in this sample may be carry-over from other donors' samples. The rearrangement links TRBV10-2 to TRBJ2-1; TRBD2 aligns across 11 bases. CDR3 in amino acids: CASRGTSGMNEQFF. The CDR3 nucleotides read TGCGCCAGCAGAGGGACTAGCGGAATGAATGAGCAGTTCTTC.